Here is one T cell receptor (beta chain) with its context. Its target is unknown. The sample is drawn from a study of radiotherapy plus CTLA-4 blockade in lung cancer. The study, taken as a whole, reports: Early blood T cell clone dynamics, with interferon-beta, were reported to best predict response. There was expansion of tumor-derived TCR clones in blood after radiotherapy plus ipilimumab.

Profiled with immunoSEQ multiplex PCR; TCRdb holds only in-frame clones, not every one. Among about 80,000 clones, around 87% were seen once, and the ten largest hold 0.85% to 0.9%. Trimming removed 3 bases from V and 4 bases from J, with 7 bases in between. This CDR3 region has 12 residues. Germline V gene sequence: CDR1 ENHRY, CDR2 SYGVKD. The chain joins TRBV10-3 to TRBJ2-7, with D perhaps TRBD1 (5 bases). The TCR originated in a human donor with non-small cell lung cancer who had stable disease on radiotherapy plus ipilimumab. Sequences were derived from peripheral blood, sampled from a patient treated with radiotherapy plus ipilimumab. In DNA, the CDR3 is TGTGCCATCAGTGACAGGGAATACGAGCAGTACTTC. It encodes CAISDREYEQYF.